A single T cell receptor beta chain is shown here with its context. The data are from a study of cytomegalovirus exposure and HLA in healthy donors. The PCR had 60 Vbeta and 13 Jbeta primers. Assay: immunoSEQ multiplex PCR; the TCRdb copy retains only in-frame clones and omits some. The sample includes 80,000 to 100,000 clones, about 85% of them seen just once. Trimming pared 5 bases from V and 0 bases from J, leaving 11 bases between. Germline-derived CDR1 and CDR2 are SNHLY and FYNNEI. There are 14 residues in the CDR3. This chain links TRBV2 with TRBJ2-7, with D possibly matching TRBD2 (6 bases). This TCR was recovered from a female donor in good health and CMV-seropositive. The sequenced sample consisted of PBMCs. The CDR3 loop reads CASSRDFSSYEQYF. CDR3 coding DNA: TGTGCCAGCAGTCGGGACTTTAGCTCCTACGAGCAGTACTTC.